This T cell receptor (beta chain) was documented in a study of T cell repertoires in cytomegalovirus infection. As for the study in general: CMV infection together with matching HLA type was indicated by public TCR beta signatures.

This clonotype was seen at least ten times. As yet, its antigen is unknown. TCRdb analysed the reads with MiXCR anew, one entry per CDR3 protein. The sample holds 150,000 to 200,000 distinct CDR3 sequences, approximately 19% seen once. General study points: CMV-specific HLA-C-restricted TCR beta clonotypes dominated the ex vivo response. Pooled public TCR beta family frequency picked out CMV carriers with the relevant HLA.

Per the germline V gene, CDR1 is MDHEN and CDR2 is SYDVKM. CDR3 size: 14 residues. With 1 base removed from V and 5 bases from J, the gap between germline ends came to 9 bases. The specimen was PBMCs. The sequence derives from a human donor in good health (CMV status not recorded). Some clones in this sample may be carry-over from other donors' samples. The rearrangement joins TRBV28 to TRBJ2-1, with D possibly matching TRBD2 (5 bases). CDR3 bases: TGTGCCAGCAGTTTATACGGGGAAAACAATGAGCAGTTCTTC. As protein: CASSLYGENNEQFF.